This entry lists 6 T cell receptor beta chains sequenced from one sample in a study of shared clonotypes between healthy human individuals. TCRdb's table, derived via immunoSEQ multiplex PCR, lists solely in-frame clones and lacks some. Of approximately 1.1 million clones detected, around three quarters appear once; the ten largest clones hold around 0.47%. Sample: memory CD4+ T cells from PBMCs. Documented subset: CD45RA-negative fraction. The receptors were sampled from a man aged 18 to 29 in good health. Some clones in this sample may be carry-over from other donors' samples.

Points on this clone: A much larger clonotype is one base distant, so this may be a read error. The sample has other DNA sequences that encode this CDR3 too. This chain connects TRBV7-3 to TRBJ2-5; 7 positions agree with TRBD1. Per the germline V gene, CDR1 is SGHTA and CDR2 is FQGTGA. The CDR3 runs to 13 residues. Unmatched junction bases numbered 0, after V lost 2 bases and J lost 3 bases. In nucleotides, the CDR3 is TGTGCCAGCAGCTTAGGGACAGAAGAGACCCAGTACTTC. It encodes CASSLGTEETQYF. Full variable domain (missing parts from reference TRBV7-3 and TRBJ2-5): GAGVSQTPSNKVTEKGKYVELRCDPISGHTALYWYRQSLGQGPEFLIYFQGTGAADDSGLPNDRFFAVRPEGSVSTLKIQRTERGDSAVYLCASSLGTEETQYFGPGTRLLVL.

V and J are TRBV27 and TRBJ2-3; D uncertain. Germline CDR1 is MNHEY and CDR2 is SMNVEV (reference sequence). The CDR3 has 15 amino acids. V was trimmed by 2 bases and J by 0 bases, leaving 9 bases between them. The CDR3 loop reads CASSLRPRSTDTQYF. CDR3 in DNA: TGTGCCAGCAGTTTACGGCCCCGTAGCACAGATACGCAGTATTTT.

This chain links TRBV5-1 with TRBJ1-4; D is ambiguous. This CDR3 contains 14 residues. Trimming took 1 base from V and 4 from J, leaving 8 bases between them. Germline V gives CDR1 SGHRS, CDR2 YFSETQ. This chain's CDR3 is CASSLMGYNEKLFF. The CDR3 DNA reads as TGCGCCAGCAGCTTGATGGGGTATAATGAAAAACTGTTTTTT.

The rearrangement joins TRBV30 to TRBJ2-7; a possible D gene is TRBD1 (5 bases). The V and J ends lost 5 bases and 5 bases respectively, with 16 bases between them. Germline assignment: CDR1 GTSNPN and CDR2 SVGIG (reference sequence). This CDR3 is built from 13 residues. This CDR3 is CAWAQGIRHEQYF. In DNA form, the CDR3 reads TGTGCCTGGGCCCAGGGTATACGCCACGAGCAGTACTTC.

This chain uses TRBV9 with TRBJ2-5; the D is unclear. Germline-derived CDR1 and CDR2 are SGDLS and YYNGEE. V shed 3 bases and J shed 4 bases, with 10 bases lying between them. The CDR3 length is 13 residues. Here the CDR3 reads CASSGKKGETQYF. In DNA, the CDR3 is TGTGCCAGCAGCGGGAAAAAAGGAGAGACCCAGTACTTC.

This sequence joins TRBV27 and TRBJ2-1; 11 positions agree with TRBD2. The CDR3 sequence is 15 residues long. The germline gives CDR1 MNHEY, CDR2 SMNVEV (reference sequence). Germline trimming cut 2 bases from V and 7 bases from J; bases unmatched to any gene: 4. CDR3: CASSLVASGRNEQFF. The CDR3 DNA sequence: TGTGCCAGCAGTTTAGTTGCTAGCGGGAGGAATGAGCAGTTCTTC.